Listed below are T cell receptor beta chains from one sample, sequenced in a study of cytotoxic CD8 clonotypes in ibrutinib-treated CLL. The assay was immunoSEQ multiplex PCR, and TCRdb's table has in-frame clones only and misses some. The sample contains tens of thousands of clones, just over 90% of which appear only once. Sequenced material: PBMCs, taken after 12 months of ibrutinib treatment. Every receptor here comes from a human donor with chronic lymphocytic leukemia. The CDR3 runs from the conserved cysteine through the conserved F or W. The D gene is left open where the match is weak. Clone size is not always given. Where it is, it says once, few, many or a class for expanded clones.

J gene: TRBJ2-7; V gene: TRBV28; D gene: -; clone size: -; CDR3 DNA: TGTGCCAGCAGCGAGGCAGGCTACGAGCAGTACTTC; CDR3 protein: CASSEAGYEQYF
J gene: TRBJ2-1; V gene: TRBV11-3; D gene: -; clone size: -; CDR3 DNA: TGTGCCAGCAGCTTAGCAGTTAGAATAAACAATGAGCAGTTCTTC; CDR3 protein: CASSLAVRINNEQFF
J gene: TRBJ2-7; V gene: TRBV11-3; D gene: -; clone size: -; CDR3 DNA: TGTGCCAGCAGCTTCGGGGGCGGGGACTACGAGCAGTACTTC; CDR3 protein: CASSFGGGDYEQYF
J gene: TRBJ1-1; V gene: TRBV19; D gene: -; clone size: -; CDR3 DNA: TGTGCCAGTAGTATAGAGGGCAGGGGGAACACTGAAGCTTTCTTT; CDR3 protein: CASSIEGRGNTEAFF
J gene: TRBJ1-4; V gene: TRBV30; D gene: TRBD1; clone size: -; CDR3 DNA: TGTGCCTGGAGAGCGACAGGGTTACGGGAAAAACTGTTTTTT; CDR3 protein: CAWRATGLREKLFF
J gene: TRBJ2-2; V gene: TRBV14; D gene: -; clone size: -; CDR3 DNA: TGTGCCAGCAGCCTAGGGTTCGGGACGAACACCGGGGAGCTGTTTTTT; CDR3 protein: CASSLGFGTNTGELFF
J gene: TRBJ2-7; V gene: TRBV7-8; D gene: TRBD1; clone size: -; CDR3 DNA: TGTGCCAGCAGCGCCGACAGGGTTGGGCAGTACTTC; CDR3 protein: CASSADRVGQYF
J gene: TRBJ2-7; V gene: TRBV6-5; D gene: TRBD1; clone size: -; CDR3 DNA: TGTGCCAGCAGCCGGACAGGGGCCTACGAGCAGTACTTC; CDR3 protein: CASSRTGAYEQYF
J gene: TRBJ2-3; V gene: TRBV6-4; D gene: TRBD2; clone size: -; CDR3 DNA: TGTGCCAGCAGTGAGACCCCCAGCGGGGGCACAGATACGCAGTATTTT; CDR3 protein: CASSETPSGGTDTQYF
J gene: TRBJ1-1; V gene: TRBV7-9; D gene: -; clone size: -; CDR3 DNA: TGTGCCAGCAGCCCGACAGGAGCCACTGAAGCTTTCTTT; CDR3 protein: CASSPTGATEAFF
J gene: TRBJ1-2; V gene: TRBV2; D gene: -; clone size: -; CDR3 DNA: TGTGCCAGCAGAACAGATTTCTATGGCTACACCTTC; CDR3 protein: CASRTDFYGYTF
J gene: TRBJ2-7; V gene: TRBV4-2; D gene: TRBD1; clone size: -; CDR3 DNA: TGTGCCAGCAGCGCCTCCCCAGGGGGCGTTTACGAGCAGTACTTC; CDR3 protein: CASSASPGGVYEQYF
J gene: TRBJ2-7; V gene: TRBV5-1; D gene: TRBD1; clone size: -; CDR3 DNA: TGCGCCAGCAGCTCTCCGGGACAGGGGGCACTTTGGTTCTACGAGCAGTACTTC; CDR3 protein: CASSSPGQGALWFYEQYF
J gene: TRBJ2-2; V gene: TRBV10-3; D gene: -; clone size: -; CDR3 DNA: TGTGCCACCGCGACCCAGTTCGACCCCGGGGAGCTGTTTTTT; CDR3 protein: CATATQFDPGELFF
J gene: TRBJ2-3; V gene: TRBV7-2; D gene: TRBD1; clone size: once; CDR3 DNA: TGTGCCAGCAGCGAAGGCAGGGGGCGTACAGATACGCAGTATTTT; CDR3 protein: CASSEGRGRTDTQYF
J gene: TRBJ1-2; V gene: TRBV4-1; D gene: TRBD1; clone size: once; CDR3 DNA: TGCGCCAGCAGCCTTCCTCAGGGGGCATTGAGCGGCTACACCTTC; CDR3 protein: CASSLPQGALSGYTF
J gene: TRBJ1-2; V gene: TRBV6-5; D gene: TRBD1; clone size: -; CDR3 DNA: TGTGCCAGTAGAAACAGGGGCGGCTACACCTTC; CDR3 protein: CASRNRGGYTF
J gene: TRBJ1-1; V gene: TRBV7-8; D gene: -; clone size: -; CDR3 DNA: TGTGCCAGCAGCTTAACAGGGATTGTCCTAGAAGCTTTCTTT; CDR3 protein: CASSLTGIVLEAFF
J gene: TRBJ2-7; V gene: TRBV6-1; D gene: -; clone size: -; CDR3 DNA: TGTGCCAGCACCGGACGATTGGAGCAGTACTTC; CDR3 protein: CASTGRLEQYF
J gene: TRBJ1-5; V gene: TRBV27; D gene: -; clone size: -; CDR3 DNA: TGTGCCAGCAGTCGGACGGGGTTTGGTCAGCCCCAGCATTTT; CDR3 protein: CASSRTGFGQPQHF
J gene: TRBJ2-7; V gene: TRBV10-3; D gene: TRBD1; clone size: -; CDR3 DNA: TGTGCCATACAGGACAGGGGGCAGGACGAGCAGTACTTC; CDR3 protein: CAIQDRGQDEQYF
J gene: TRBJ2-4; V gene: TRBV14; D gene: -; clone size: -; CDR3 DNA: TGTGCCAGCAGCCTCGGACAGCCGCAAGTTTGGAAAAACATTCAGTACTTC; CDR3 protein: CASSLGQPQVWKNIQYF
J gene: TRBJ2-7; V gene: TRBV19; D gene: -; clone size: -; CDR3 DNA: TGTGCCAGTAGTATAGCATCCGGCACCTACGAGCAGTACTTC; CDR3 protein: CASSIASGTYEQYF
J gene: TRBJ1-4; V gene: TRBV6-5; D gene: TRBD1; clone size: -; CDR3 DNA: TGTGCCAGCAGTTGGGAACAGGGGGCGGAGGAAAAACTGTTTTTT; CDR3 protein: CASSWEQGAEEKLFF
J gene: TRBJ1-5; V gene: TRBV28; D gene: -; clone size: -; CDR3 DNA: TGTGCCAGCAGTTCCTCGGAAGGAATTAGCAATCAGCCCCAGCATTTT; CDR3 protein: CASSSSEGISNQPQHF
J gene: TRBJ2-1; V gene: TRBV5-1; D gene: TRBD2; clone size: once; CDR3 DNA: TGCGCCAGCAGCTTGGCCGGGACTAGCTTGCATGAGCAGTTCTTC; CDR3 protein: CASSLAGTSLHEQFF
J gene: TRBJ1-5; V gene: TRBV28; D gene: -; clone size: few; CDR3 DNA: TGTGCCAGCAGTCCCACGGGACGGAGGGATCAGCCCCAGCATTTT; CDR3 protein: CASSPTGRRDQPQHF
J gene: TRBJ2-2; V gene: TRBV30; D gene: -; clone size: -; CDR3 DNA: TGTGCCTGGAGCCCCAGGGTCCTCACCGGGGAGCTGTTTTTT; CDR3 protein: CAWSPRVLTGELFF
J gene: TRBJ2-3; V gene: TRBV28; D gene: -; clone size: -; CDR3 DNA: TGTGCCAGCAGCTTTACCCGTGGGCAGTATTTT; CDR3 protein: CASSFTRGQYF
J gene: TRBJ1-4; V gene: TRBV16; D gene: -; clone size: -; CDR3 DNA: TGTGCCAGCAGCCAATTGGCAGGGATTGGGGATGAAAAACTGTTTTTT; CDR3 protein: CASSQLAGIGDEKLFF
J gene: TRBJ2-1; V gene: TRBV5-1; D gene: TRBD2; clone size: -; CDR3 DNA: TGCGCCAGCAGCTTAGGGACTAGCGGGAGTTATGAGCAGTTCTTC; CDR3 protein: CASSLGTSGSYEQFF
J gene: TRBJ2-3; V gene: TRBV6-1; D gene: -; clone size: -; CDR3 DNA: TGTGCCAGCACTAACACAGATACGCAGTATTTT; CDR3 protein: CASTNTDTQYF
J gene: TRBJ2-7; V gene: TRBV7-8; D gene: -; clone size: once; CDR3 DNA: TGTGCCAGCAGCTCCATAACCTACAGCGAACAAGTCTACGAGCAGTACTTC; CDR3 protein: CASSSITYSEQVYEQYF
J gene: TRBJ2-1; V gene: TRBV7-2; D gene: -; clone size: -; CDR3 DNA: TGTGCCAGCAGCCTCCAGGTTCTCTCCTACAATGAGCAGTTCTTC; CDR3 protein: CASSLQVLSYNEQFF
J gene: TRBJ1-1; V gene: TRBV25-1; D gene: -; clone size: -; CDR3 DNA: TGTGCCAGCAGTGGGGCCTTGAACACTGAAGCTTTCTTT; CDR3 protein: CASSGALNTEAFF
J gene: TRBJ1-1; V gene: TRBV25-1; D gene: TRBD1; clone size: few; CDR3 DNA: TGTGCCAGCACGCAGGGGGGGTCGAACACTGAAGCTTTCTTT; CDR3 protein: CASTQGGSNTEAFF
J gene: TRBJ1-1; V gene: TRBV19; D gene: -; clone size: -; CDR3 DNA: TGTGCCAGTAGTATAGGGGGAATGAACACTGAAGCTTTCTTT; CDR3 protein: CASSIGGMNTEAFF
J gene: TRBJ2-2; V gene: TRBV27; D gene: TRBD2; clone size: -; CDR3 DNA: TGTGCCAGCAGTTTATTCATCCCTTATCTTCCTCGCGGGGGGAACACCGGGGAGCTGTTTTTT; CDR3 protein: CASSLFIPYLPRGGNTGELFF
J gene: TRBJ2-7; V gene: TRBV2; D gene: -; clone size: -; CDR3 DNA: TGTGCCAGCGGAGGGTTATCCTACGAGCAGTACTTC; CDR3 protein: CASGGLSYEQYF
J gene: TRBJ1-2; V gene: TRBV7-9; D gene: -; clone size: -; CDR3 DNA: TGTGCCAGCAGCTTAGACAGGGTATTGTCTAACTATGGCTACACCTTC; CDR3 protein: CASSLDRVLSNYGYTF
J gene: TRBJ2-1; V gene: TRBV19; D gene: TRBD2; clone size: -; CDR3 DNA: TGTGCCAGTATGGGCGGGAGGGCCGCTCTCGACTACAATGAGCAGTTCTTC; CDR3 protein: CASMGGRAALDYNEQFF
J gene: TRBJ2-1; V gene: TRBV10-1; D gene: TRBD2; clone size: -; CDR3 DNA: TGCGCCAGCAGTGTTCTAGCGGGGGGCTACAATGAGCAGTTCTTC; CDR3 protein: CASSVLAGGYNEQFF
J gene: TRBJ1-3; V gene: TRBV9; D gene: -; clone size: -; CDR3 DNA: TGTGCCAGCAGTGCGACCGAGCCTGGAAACACCATATATTTT; CDR3 protein: CASSATEPGNTIYF
J gene: TRBJ2-2; V gene: TRBV19; D gene: -; clone size: -; CDR3 DNA: TGTGCCAGTAGTATTATCAGGGCGGCCGGGGAGCTGTTTTTT; CDR3 protein: CASSIIRAAGELFF
J gene: TRBJ2-5; V gene: TRBV20-1; D gene: -; clone size: -; CDR3 DNA: TGCAGTTCCAGGATCCAAGAGACCCAGTACTTC; CDR3 protein: CSSRIQETQYF
J gene: TRBJ1-1; V gene: TRBV4-1; D gene: -; clone size: -; CDR3 DNA: TGCGCCAGCAGCCATCTAGGCAGGTCCCCTGAAGCTTTCTTT; CDR3 protein: CASSHLGRSPEAFF
J gene: TRBJ2-6; V gene: TRBV7-8; D gene: -; clone size: -; CDR3 DNA: TGTGCCAGCAGCTTTCGGGCCAAAATCTCTGGGGCCAACGTCCTGACTTTC; CDR3 protein: CASSFRAKISGANVLTF
J gene: TRBJ1-4; V gene: TRBV4-3; D gene: -; clone size: -; CDR3 DNA: TGCGCCAGCAGCTCCAGGACAAGACCAACTAATGAAAAACTGTTTTTT; CDR3 protein: CASSSRTRPTNEKLFF
J gene: TRBJ1-1; V gene: TRBV12-2; D gene: -; clone size: -; CDR3 DNA: TGTGCAAGTCGCTCCCGGGACAGGGGATCGGCCACTGAAGCTTTCTTT; CDR3 protein: CASRSRDRGSATEAFF
J gene: TRBJ2-7; V gene: TRBV7-2; D gene: -; clone size: -; CDR3 DNA: TGTGCCAGCAGCTCCAGGTCCGGCAGGGTCGGAGACGAGCAGTACTTC; CDR3 protein: CASSSRSGRVGDEQYF
J gene: TRBJ2-1; V gene: TRBV5-1; D gene: -; clone size: -; CDR3 DNA: TGCGCCAGCAGCTCCCCAACAGTCTCAAACACGATAAATGAGCAGTTCTTC; CDR3 protein: CASSSPTVSNTINEQFF
J gene: TRBJ2-5; V gene: TRBV9; D gene: -; clone size: -; CDR3 DNA: TGTGCCAGCAGCGTAGGGCGAGAAGAGACCCAGTACTTC; CDR3 protein: CASSVGREETQYF
J gene: TRBJ2-2; V gene: TRBV4-2; D gene: -; clone size: -; CDR3 DNA: TGTGCCAGCAGCCAAAGCCACGGGAGGAACACCGGGGAGCTGTTTTTT; CDR3 protein: CASSQSHGRNTGELFF
J gene: TRBJ1-5; V gene: TRBV2; D gene: -; clone size: -; CDR3 DNA: TGTGCCAGCAGTTTGGTGTGGAATAGCAATCAGCCCCAGCATTTT; CDR3 protein: CASSLVWNSNQPQHF
J gene: TRBJ1-5; V gene: TRBV27; D gene: TRBD1; clone size: -; CDR3 DNA: TGTGCCAGCAGTTCCGTGGGGACAGGCAATCAGCCCCAGCATTTT; CDR3 protein: CASSSVGTGNQPQHF
J gene: TRBJ2-1; V gene: TRBV7-2; D gene: TRBD2; clone size: -; CDR3 DNA: TGTGCCAGCAGCTCGGGGCCTGGCGGGAGTAACCATGAGCAGTTCTTC; CDR3 protein: CASSSGPGGSNHEQFF
J gene: TRBJ2-7; V gene: TRBV30; D gene: TRBD2; clone size: -; CDR3 DNA: TGTGCCCTTCGCCCACTAGCGGGAGTGACCTACGAGCAGTACTTC; CDR3 protein: CALRPLAGVTYEQYF
J gene: TRBJ2-3; V gene: TRBV7-9; D gene: -; clone size: -; CDR3 DNA: TGTGCCAGCAGCTTTTTCGGAAGTCCACCTAGCACAGATACGCAGTATTTT; CDR3 protein: CASSFFGSPPSTDTQYF
J gene: TRBJ2-3; V gene: TRBV4-1; D gene: -; clone size: -; CDR3 DNA: TGCGCCAGCAGCACACAACCTGGGGGAACAGATACGCAGTATTTT; CDR3 protein: CASSTQPGGTDTQYF